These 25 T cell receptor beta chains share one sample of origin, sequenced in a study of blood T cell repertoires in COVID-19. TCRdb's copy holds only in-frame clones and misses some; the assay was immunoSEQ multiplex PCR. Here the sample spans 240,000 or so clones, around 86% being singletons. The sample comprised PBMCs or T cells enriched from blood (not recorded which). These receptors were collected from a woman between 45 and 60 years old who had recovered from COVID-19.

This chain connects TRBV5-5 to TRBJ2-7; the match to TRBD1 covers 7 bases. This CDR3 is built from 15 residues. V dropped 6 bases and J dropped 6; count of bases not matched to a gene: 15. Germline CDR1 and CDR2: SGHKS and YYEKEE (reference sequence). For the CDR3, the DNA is TGTGCCAGCACCCCCCCCGGGACAGTCGTGGGCGAGCAGTACTTC. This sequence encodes CASTPPGTVVGEQYF.

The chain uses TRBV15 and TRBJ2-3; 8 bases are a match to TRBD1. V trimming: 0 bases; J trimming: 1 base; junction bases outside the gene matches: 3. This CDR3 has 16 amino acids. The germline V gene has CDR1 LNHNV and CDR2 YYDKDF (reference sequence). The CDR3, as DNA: TGTGCCACCAGCAGAGATTTGGGACAGGGCACAGATACGCAGTATTTT. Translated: CATSRDLGQGTDTQYF.

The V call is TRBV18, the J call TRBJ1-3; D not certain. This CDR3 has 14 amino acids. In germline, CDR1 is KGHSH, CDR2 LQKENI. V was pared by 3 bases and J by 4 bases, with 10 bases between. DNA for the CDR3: TGTGCCAGCTCACCGGAACGGGGAGGAAACACCATATATTTT. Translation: CASSPERGGNTIYF.

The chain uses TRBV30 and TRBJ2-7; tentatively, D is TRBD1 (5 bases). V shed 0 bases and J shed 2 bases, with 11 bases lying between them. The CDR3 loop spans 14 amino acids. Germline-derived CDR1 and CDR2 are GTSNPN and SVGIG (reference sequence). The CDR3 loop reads CAWSVGGAAYEQYF. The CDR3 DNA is TGTGCCTGGAGTGTAGGTGGGGCAGCCTACGAGCAGTACTTC. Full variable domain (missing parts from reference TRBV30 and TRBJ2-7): SQTIHQWPATLVQPVGSPLSLECTVEGTSNPNLYWYRQAAGRGLQLLFYSVGIGQISSEVPQNLSASRPQDRQFILSSKKLLLSDSGFYLCAWSVGGAAYEQYFGPGTRLTVT.

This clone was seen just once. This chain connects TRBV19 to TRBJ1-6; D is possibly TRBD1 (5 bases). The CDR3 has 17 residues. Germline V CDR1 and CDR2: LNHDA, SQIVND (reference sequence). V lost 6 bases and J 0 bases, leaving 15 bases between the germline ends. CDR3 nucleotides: TGTGCCAGTAGAAGGCGGGACGGAAGCTCCTATAATTCACCCCTCCACTTT. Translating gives CASRRRDGSSYNSPLHF.

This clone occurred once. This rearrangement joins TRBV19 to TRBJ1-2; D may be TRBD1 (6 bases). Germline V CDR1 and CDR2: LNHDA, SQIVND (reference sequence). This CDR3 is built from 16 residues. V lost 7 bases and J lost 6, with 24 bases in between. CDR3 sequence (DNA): TGTGCCAGTACTATTAGAGCGGGGGCAAGGTTGGATGGCTACACCTTC. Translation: CASTIRAGARLDGYTF.

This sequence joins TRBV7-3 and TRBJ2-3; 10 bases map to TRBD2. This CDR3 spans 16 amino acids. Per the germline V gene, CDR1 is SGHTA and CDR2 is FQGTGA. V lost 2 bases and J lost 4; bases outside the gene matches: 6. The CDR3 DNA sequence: TGTGCCAGCAGCTTAGTGGGAGCGGGAGGGGCAGATACGCAGTATTTT. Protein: CASSLVGAGGADTQYF.

CDR3 sequence: CASSFTSGTGELFF. DNA of the CDR3: TGTGCCAGCAGCTTCACTAGCGGTACCGGGGAGCTGTTTTTT. The V call is TRBV7-3, the J call TRBJ2-2; 8 nucleotides agree with TRBD2. Looked up from germline, CDR1 is SGHTA and CDR2 is FQGTGA. CDR3 length equals 14 residues. V lost 3 bases, J lost 5 bases, and 2 bases stayed unmatched.

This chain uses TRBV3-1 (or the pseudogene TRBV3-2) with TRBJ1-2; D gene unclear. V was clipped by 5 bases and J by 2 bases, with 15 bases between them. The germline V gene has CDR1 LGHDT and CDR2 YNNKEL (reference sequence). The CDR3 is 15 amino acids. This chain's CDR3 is CASSAQRDYNYGYTF. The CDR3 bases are TGTGCCAGCAGCGCCCAGAGAGACTACAACTATGGCTACACCTTC.

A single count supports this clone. The CDR3 is CAIWDSSNYGYTF. Written as DNA, the CDR3 is TGTGCCATATGGGACAGTTCTAACTATGGCTACACCTTC. The rearrangement joins TRBV6-5 to TRBJ1-2; 7 positions match TRBD1. This CDR3 has 13 residues. In germline, CDR1 is MNHEY, CDR2 SVGAGI. V trimming: 10 bases; J trimming: 0 bases; junction bases outside the gene matches: 5.

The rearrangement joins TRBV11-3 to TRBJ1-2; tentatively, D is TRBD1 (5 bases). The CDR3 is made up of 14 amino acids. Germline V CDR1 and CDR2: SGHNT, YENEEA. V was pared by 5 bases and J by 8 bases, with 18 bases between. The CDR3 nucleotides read TGTGCCAGCAGCAAACCAGGTGACGGGGGAGGCTACACCTTC. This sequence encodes CASSKPGDGGGYTF. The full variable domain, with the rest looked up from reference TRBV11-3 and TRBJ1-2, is EAGVVQSPRYKIIEKKQPVAFWCNPISGHNTLYWYLQNLGQGPELLIRYENEEAVDDSQLPKDRFSAERLKGVDSTLKIQPAELGDSAVYLCASSKPGDGGGYTFGSGTRLTVV.

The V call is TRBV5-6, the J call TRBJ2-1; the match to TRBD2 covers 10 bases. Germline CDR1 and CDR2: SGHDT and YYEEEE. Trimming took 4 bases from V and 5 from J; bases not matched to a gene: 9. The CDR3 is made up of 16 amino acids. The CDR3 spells CASSNPRTSGNNEQFF. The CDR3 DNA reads TGTGCCAGCAGCAACCCCCGGACTAGCGGAAACAATGAGCAGTTCTTC.

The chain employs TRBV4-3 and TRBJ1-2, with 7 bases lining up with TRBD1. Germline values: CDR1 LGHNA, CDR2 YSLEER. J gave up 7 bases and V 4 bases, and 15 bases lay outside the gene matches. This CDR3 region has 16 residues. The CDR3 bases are TGCGCCAGCAGCCTAACCGGACAGGAGATTTATTCTGGCTACACCTTC. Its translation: CASSLTGQEIYSGYTF.

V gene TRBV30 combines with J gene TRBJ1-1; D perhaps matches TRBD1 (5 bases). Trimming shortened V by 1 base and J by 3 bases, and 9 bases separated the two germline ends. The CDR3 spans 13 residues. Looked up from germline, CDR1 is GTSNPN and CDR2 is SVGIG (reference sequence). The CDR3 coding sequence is TGTGCCTGGAGTGAGGAAGGGGACACTGAAGCTTTCTTT. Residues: CAWSEEGDTEAFF. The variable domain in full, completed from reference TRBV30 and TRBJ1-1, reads SQTIHQWPATLVQPVGSPLSLECTVEGTSNPNLYWYRQAAGRGLQLLFYSVGIGQISSEVPQNLSASRPQDRQFILSSKKLLLSDSGFYLCAWSEEGDTEAFFGQGTRLTVV.

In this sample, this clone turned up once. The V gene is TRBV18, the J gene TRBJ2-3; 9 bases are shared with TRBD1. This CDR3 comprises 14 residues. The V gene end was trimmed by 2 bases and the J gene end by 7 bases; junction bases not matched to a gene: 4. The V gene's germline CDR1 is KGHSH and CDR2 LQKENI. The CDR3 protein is CASSPGTGKHTQYF. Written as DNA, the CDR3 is TGTGCCAGCTCACCAGGGACAGGGAAACATACGCAGTATTTT.

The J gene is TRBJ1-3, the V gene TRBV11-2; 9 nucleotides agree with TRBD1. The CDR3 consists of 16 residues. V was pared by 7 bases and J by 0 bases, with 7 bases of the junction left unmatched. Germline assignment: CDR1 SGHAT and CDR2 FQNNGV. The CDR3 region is CASTPGQGYSGNTIYF. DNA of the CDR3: TGTGCCAGCACCCCGGGACAGGGTTACTCTGGAAACACCATATATTTT.

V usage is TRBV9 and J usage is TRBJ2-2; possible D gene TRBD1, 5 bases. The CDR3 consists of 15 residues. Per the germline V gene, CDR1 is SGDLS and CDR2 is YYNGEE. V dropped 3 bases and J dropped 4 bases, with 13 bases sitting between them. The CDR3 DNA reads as TGTGCCAGCAGCGACGGAAATAGGGGCACCGGGGAGCTGTTTTTT. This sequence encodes CASSDGNRGTGELFF.

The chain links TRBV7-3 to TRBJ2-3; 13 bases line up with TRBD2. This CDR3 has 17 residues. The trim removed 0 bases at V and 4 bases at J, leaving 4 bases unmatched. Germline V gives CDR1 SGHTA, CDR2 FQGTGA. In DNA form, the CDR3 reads TGTGCCAGCAGCTTAACCCCACTAGCGGGGGGGGCAGATACGCAGTATTTT. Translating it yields CASSLTPLAGGADTQYF.

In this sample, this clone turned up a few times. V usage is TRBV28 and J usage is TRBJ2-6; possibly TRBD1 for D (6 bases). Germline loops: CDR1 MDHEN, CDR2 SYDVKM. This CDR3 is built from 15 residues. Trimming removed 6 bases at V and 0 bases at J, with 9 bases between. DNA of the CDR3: TGTGCCAGCAGCCACAGGGCCTCTGGGGCCAACGTCCTGACTTTC. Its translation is CASSHRASGANVLTF.

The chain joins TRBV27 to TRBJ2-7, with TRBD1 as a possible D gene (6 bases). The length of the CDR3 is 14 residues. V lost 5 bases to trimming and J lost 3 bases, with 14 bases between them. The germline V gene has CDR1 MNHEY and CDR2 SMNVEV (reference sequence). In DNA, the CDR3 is TGTGCCAGCAGTCAAGACAGGCGAGGCTACGAGCAGTACTTC. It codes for CASSQDRRGYEQYF.

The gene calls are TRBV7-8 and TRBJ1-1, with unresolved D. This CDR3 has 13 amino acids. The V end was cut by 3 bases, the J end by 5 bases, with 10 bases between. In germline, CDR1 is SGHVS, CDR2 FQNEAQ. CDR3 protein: CASSFWRMTEAFF. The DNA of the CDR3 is TGTGCCAGCAGCTTTTGGAGGATGACTGAAGCTTTCTTT.

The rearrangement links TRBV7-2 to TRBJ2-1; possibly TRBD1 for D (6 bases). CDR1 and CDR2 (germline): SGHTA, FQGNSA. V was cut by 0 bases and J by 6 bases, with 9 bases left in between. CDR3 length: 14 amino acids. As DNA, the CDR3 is TGTGCCAGCAGCTTAGCGGGGACACGCAATGAGCAGTTCTTC. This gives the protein CASSLAGTRNEQFF.

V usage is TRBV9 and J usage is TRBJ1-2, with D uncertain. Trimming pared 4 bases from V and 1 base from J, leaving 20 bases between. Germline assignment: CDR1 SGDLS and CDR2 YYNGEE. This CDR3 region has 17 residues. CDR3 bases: TGTGCCAGCAGCCCCAGCCCGACGGAGCTACTTAACTATGGCTACACCTTC. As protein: CASSPSPTELLNYGYTF.

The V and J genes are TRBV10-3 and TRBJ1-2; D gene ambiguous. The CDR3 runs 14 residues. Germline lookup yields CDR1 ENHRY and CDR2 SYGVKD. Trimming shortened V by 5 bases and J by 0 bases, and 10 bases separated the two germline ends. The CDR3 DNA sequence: TGTGCCATCAGTTACAGCCTTCCTAACTATGGCTACACCTTC. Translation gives CAISYSLPNYGYTF.

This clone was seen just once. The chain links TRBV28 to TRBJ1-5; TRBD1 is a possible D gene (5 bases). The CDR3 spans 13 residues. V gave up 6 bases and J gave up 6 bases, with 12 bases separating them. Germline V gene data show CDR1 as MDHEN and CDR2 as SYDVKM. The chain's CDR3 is CASRPLGGQPQHF. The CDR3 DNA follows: TGTGCCAGCAGACCGCTGGGGGGTCAGCCCCAGCATTTT.